These T cell receptor beta chains were read from a single sample in a study of Ad26.COV2.S vaccination and SARS-CoV-2 variants. The protocol was immunoSEQ multiplex PCR, while the TCRdb copy is restricted to in-frame clones and leaves out a portion. The table shows some 250,000 clones, with 70% to 90% occurring only once. This material consisted of peripheral blood, taken in a trial of Ad26.COV2.S vaccine versus placebo. Receptors originate from a person between 18 and 59 years old who received the Ad26.COV2.S COVID-19 vaccine or a placebo. The CDR3 runs from the conserved cysteine through the conserved F or W. The D gene is left open where the match is weak. Expanded clones get a size class; other rows say once, few or many, or leave the size out.

clone_size: NA
d_call: TRBD1
v_call: TRBV10-3
j_call: TRBJ2-1
cdr3_nt: TGTGCCACGACAGGGGGCGCTGGCAATGAGCAGTTCTTC
cdr3_aa: CATTGGAGNEQFF

clone_size: NA
d_call: NA
v_call: TRBV4-3
j_call: TRBJ1-2
cdr3_nt: TGCGCCAGCAGCCCTGGGACTAACTATGGCTACACCTTC
cdr3_aa: CASSPGTNYGYTF

clone_size: NA
d_call: NA
v_call: TRBV20-1
j_call: TRBJ2-5
cdr3_nt: TGCAGTGCTAGTGTCACTGTACAAGAGACCCAGTACTTC
cdr3_aa: CSASVTVQETQYF

clone_size: NA
d_call: NA
v_call: TRBV7-9
j_call: TRBJ2-1
cdr3_nt: TGTGCCAGCAGCTTAATTGCGGGTGAGCAGTTCTTC
cdr3_aa: CASSLIAGEQFF

clone_size: NA
d_call: TRBD1
v_call: TRBV5-4
j_call: TRBJ2-7
cdr3_nt: TGTGCCAGCAGCTTGGAGAGGGACAGGGACTCCTACGAGCAGTACTTC
cdr3_aa: CASSLERDRDSYEQYF

clone_size: NA
d_call: TRBD2
v_call: TRBV10-3
j_call: TRBJ2-1
cdr3_nt: TGTGCCATCAGTGAGTCGGGACTAGCTGCTACCTACAATGAGCAGTTCTTC
cdr3_aa: CAISESGLAATYNEQFF

clone_size: NA
d_call: NA
v_call: TRBV28
j_call: TRBJ1-2
cdr3_nt: TGTGCGATCCAGGCCACTAACTATGGCTACACCTTC
cdr3_aa: CAIQATNYGYTF

clone_size: NA
d_call: TRBD2
v_call: TRBV25-1
j_call: TRBJ2-1
cdr3_nt: TGTGCCAGCGGTCAAAGCGGGAGGTCCTACAATGAGCAGTTCTTC
cdr3_aa: CASGQSGRSYNEQFF

clone_size: NA
d_call: NA
v_call: TRBV25-1
j_call: TRBJ1-1
cdr3_nt: TGTGCCAGCAGTGAATGGGGGGAGAACACTGAAGCTTTCTTT
cdr3_aa: CASSEWGENTEAFF

clone_size: NA
d_call: NA
v_call: TRBV19
j_call: TRBJ2-7
cdr3_nt: TGTGCCAGTAGTTACGGGCTCAGGAATGGGGAGCAGTACTTC
cdr3_aa: CASSYGLRNGEQYF

clone_size: NA
d_call: TRBD1
v_call: TRBV27
j_call: TRBJ2-2
cdr3_nt: TGTGCCAGCAGTTCAACATTCGCCGGGACAGGGGGCGCGTGGGTGGCCGGGGAGCTGTTTTTT
cdr3_aa: CASSSTFAGTGGAWVAGELFF

clone_size: NA
d_call: NA
v_call: TRBV4-3
j_call: TRBJ1-1
cdr3_nt: TGCGCCAGCAGCCGAAACAGGAACACTGAAGCTTTCTTT
cdr3_aa: CASSRNRNTEAFF

clone_size: once
d_call: TRBD2
v_call: TRBV28
j_call: TRBJ2-7
cdr3_nt: TGTGCCAGCAGTTTACTAGCGGGAACCTACGAGCAGTACTTC
cdr3_aa: CASSLLAGTYEQYF

clone_size: NA
d_call: NA
v_call: TRBV29-1
j_call: TRBJ2-3
cdr3_nt: TGCAGCGTTGATTCGAGAGACCAAGGAGATACGCAGTATTTT
cdr3_aa: CSVDSRDQGDTQYF

clone_size: NA
d_call: NA
v_call: TRBV30
j_call: TRBJ1-1
cdr3_nt: TGTGCCTGGAGTGTACAAGTGATGGGAACTGAAGCTTTCTTT
cdr3_aa: CAWSVQVMGTEAFF

clone_size: NA
d_call: TRBD1
v_call: TRBV11-2
j_call: TRBJ1-2
cdr3_nt: TGTGCCAGCAGCTCCGTTGCAGGGGGAAGGCCCCGGGTCTATGGCTACACCTTC
cdr3_aa: CASSSVAGGRPRVYGYTF

clone_size: NA
d_call: NA
v_call: TRBV5-1
j_call: TRBJ1-3
cdr3_nt: TGCGCCAGCAGCTTGGACGGCTCTGGAAACACCATATATTTT
cdr3_aa: CASSLDGSGNTIYF

clone_size: NA
d_call: TRBD2
v_call: TRBV5-4
j_call: TRBJ2-3
cdr3_nt: TGTGCCAGCAGCTTGGGTAGTAGCGGGCCCACAGATACGCAGTATTTT
cdr3_aa: CASSLGSSGPTDTQYF

clone_size: NA
d_call: TRBD2
v_call: TRBV28
j_call: TRBJ2-7
cdr3_nt: TGTGCCACCGGTGGGGGGGGTACCTACGAGCAGTACTTC
cdr3_aa: CATGGGGTYEQYF

clone_size: NA
d_call: TRBD1
v_call: TRBV6-2/TRBV6-3
j_call: TRBJ1-1
cdr3_nt: TGTGCCAGCAGTCGTTACCGGGACAGGAACACTGAAGCTTTCTTT
cdr3_aa: CASSRYRDRNTEAFF

clone_size: once
d_call: TRBD1
v_call: TRBV19
j_call: TRBJ2-2
cdr3_nt: TGTGCCAGTATCCCACAGGGGTCGAACACCGGGGAGCTGTTTTTT
cdr3_aa: CASIPQGSNTGELFF

clone_size: NA
d_call: NA
v_call: TRBV28
j_call: TRBJ2-2
cdr3_nt: TGTGCCAGCAGTGTCGTTGGCGGGGAGCTGTTTTTT
cdr3_aa: CASSVVGGELFF

clone_size: NA
d_call: NA
v_call: TRBV7-2
j_call: TRBJ1-1
cdr3_nt: TGTGCCAGCAGCCGACAGAACACTGAAGCTTTCTTT
cdr3_aa: CASSRQNTEAFF

clone_size: NA
d_call: TRBD1
v_call: TRBV18
j_call: TRBJ2-1
cdr3_nt: TGTGCCAGCTCACCTGGGACAGGGTCCTACAATGAGCAGTTCTTC
cdr3_aa: CASSPGTGSYNEQFF

clone_size: NA
d_call: TRBD2
v_call: TRBV7-3
j_call: TRBJ2-1
cdr3_nt: TGTGCCAGCAGCTTATTCGGGGGGGCCCTGGATGAGCAGTTCTTC
cdr3_aa: CASSLFGGALDEQFF

clone_size: NA
d_call: NA
v_call: TRBV28
j_call: TRBJ2-7
cdr3_nt: TGTGCCAGCAGTTCCGCCCCCCGCTCCTACGAGCAGTACTTC
cdr3_aa: CASSSAPRSYEQYF

clone_size: NA
d_call: TRBD1
v_call: TRBV5-5
j_call: TRBJ2-7
cdr3_nt: TGTGCCAGCAGCTGGGCAGGGGGCAACTACGAGCAGTACTTC
cdr3_aa: CASSWAGGNYEQYF

clone_size: NA
d_call: TRBD1
v_call: TRBV18
j_call: TRBJ2-7
cdr3_nt: TGTGCCAGCTCACCGGGACAGGGGGCATCGTACGAGCAGTACTTC
cdr3_aa: CASSPGQGASYEQYF

clone_size: once
d_call: NA
v_call: TRBV10-2
j_call: TRBJ2-7
cdr3_nt: TGCGCCAGCAGGGGATTTAGGCTCCCCTACGAGCAGTACTTC
cdr3_aa: CASRGFRLPYEQYF

clone_size: once
d_call: NA
v_call: TRBV9
j_call: TRBJ2-6
cdr3_nt: TGTGCCAGCAGCGTAGATTTTCGGGGGCTCGGGGCCAACGTCCTGACTTTC
cdr3_aa: CASSVDFRGLGANVLTF

clone_size: NA
d_call: NA
v_call: TRBV19
j_call: TRBJ2-7
cdr3_nt: TGTGCCAGTAGCCCCCCGGGGCAGTATGGCTACGAGCAGTACTTC
cdr3_aa: CASSPPGQYGYEQYF

clone_size: NA
d_call: TRBD2
v_call: TRBV7-2
j_call: TRBJ2-3
cdr3_nt: TGTGCCAGCAGCTTAGCGGGACTAGCGACAGATACGCAGTATTTT
cdr3_aa: CASSLAGLATDTQYF

clone_size: NA
d_call: NA
v_call: TRBV19
j_call: TRBJ1-2
cdr3_nt: TGTGCCAGTAGATCCAGTCTTCACTATGGCTACACCTTC
cdr3_aa: CASRSSLHYGYTF

clone_size: NA
d_call: NA
v_call: TRBV11-3
j_call: TRBJ2-5
cdr3_nt: TGTGCCAGCAGCGGAACAGGGACCCAAGAGACCCAGTACTTC
cdr3_aa: CASSGTGTQETQYF

clone_size: NA
d_call: TRBD2
v_call: TRBV5-1
j_call: TRBJ2-1
cdr3_nt: TGCGCCAGCAACCGACTAGCGGGACCATACAATGAGCAGTTCTTC
cdr3_aa: CASNRLAGPYNEQFF

clone_size: NA
d_call: TRBD2
v_call: TRBV5-1
j_call: TRBJ2-7
cdr3_nt: TGCGCCAGCAGCTTGGGGACTAGCGAGCGGTACGAGCAGTACTTC
cdr3_aa: CASSLGTSERYEQYF

clone_size: NA
d_call: NA
v_call: TRBV30
j_call: TRBJ1-6
cdr3_nt: TGTGCCTGGAGCGAACCCGGCCAGAGCTCCTATAATTCACCCCTCCACTTT
cdr3_aa: CAWSEPGQSSYNSPLHF

clone_size: once
d_call: NA
v_call: TRBV5-4
j_call: TRBJ2-1
cdr3_nt: TGTGCCAGCAGCTTGGTTGCGATCTGGAGGTGGATGAATGAGCAGTTCTTC
cdr3_aa: CASSLVAIWRWMNEQFF

clone_size: NA
d_call: NA
v_call: TRBV4-3
j_call: TRBJ1-1
cdr3_nt: TGCGCCAGCAGCCAAGATGGAGGGTTGGGACGCAAGCACACTGAAGCTTTCTTT
cdr3_aa: CASSQDGGLGRKHTEAFF

clone_size: NA
d_call: NA
v_call: TRBV14
j_call: TRBJ1-1
cdr3_nt: TGTGCCAGCAGCCAAGCTCCCGGACGGGTTTACGGGAACACTGAAGCTTTCTTT
cdr3_aa: CASSQAPGRVYGNTEAFF

clone_size: NA
d_call: NA
v_call: TRBV7-6
j_call: TRBJ2-7
cdr3_nt: TGTGCCAGCAGCTTAGGTTTTAGGAGCAGGAGGGATTCCTACGAGCAGTACTTC
cdr3_aa: CASSLGFRSRRDSYEQYF

clone_size: NA
d_call: TRBD1
v_call: TRBV7-3
j_call: TRBJ2-3
cdr3_nt: TGTGCCAGCAGCCCACAGGGGGCCCTAACAGATACGCAGTATTTT
cdr3_aa: CASSPQGALTDTQYF

clone_size: NA
d_call: TRBD1
v_call: TRBV10-1
j_call: TRBJ2-1
cdr3_nt: TGCGCCAGCAGCACCGACAGGGGGGCAGTATCTGAGCAGTTCTTC
cdr3_aa: CASSTDRGAVSEQFF

clone_size: NA
d_call: NA
v_call: TRBV24-1
j_call: TRBJ2-5
cdr3_nt: TGTGCCACCAGTGAATCTACACCTGGGGAGACCCAGTACTTC
cdr3_aa: CATSESTPGETQYF

clone_size: NA
d_call: TRBD2
v_call: TRBV7-2
j_call: TRBJ2-7
cdr3_nt: TGTGCCAGCAGCTTAGGGGCTAGCGGACTCTCCTACGAGCAGTACTTC
cdr3_aa: CASSLGASGLSYEQYF

clone_size: NA
d_call: NA
v_call: TRBV7-6
j_call: TRBJ2-7
cdr3_nt: TGTGCCAGCAGCTTAGGGGCGGGGGCATACGAGCAGTACTTC
cdr3_aa: CASSLGAGAYEQYF

clone_size: once
d_call: NA
v_call: TRBV6-6
j_call: TRBJ2-7
cdr3_nt: TGTGCCAGCAGTTACTCTACCCAGGGGCTCGAGTTAGGGCAGTACTTC
cdr3_aa: CASSYSTQGLELGQYF

clone_size: NA
d_call: NA
v_call: TRBV10-3
j_call: TRBJ1-1
cdr3_nt: TGTGCCATCAGTGCCGGACAGTTGAACACTGAAGCTTTCTTT
cdr3_aa: CAISAGQLNTEAFF

clone_size: NA
d_call: NA
v_call: TRBV28
j_call: TRBJ1-6
cdr3_nt: TGTGCCAGCTCTTGGGCGATGAATTCACCCCTCCACTTT
cdr3_aa: CASSWAMNSPLHF

clone_size: NA
d_call: TRBD2
v_call: TRBV7-9
j_call: TRBJ2-3
cdr3_nt: TGTGCCAGCAGCTTAGGACTAGCGGGGACAGATACGCAGTATTTT
cdr3_aa: CASSLGLAGTDTQYF

clone_size: NA
d_call: NA
v_call: TRBV7-9
j_call: TRBJ2-7
cdr3_nt: TGTGCCAGCAGCTCGCCCGGCGGGTGGGGCGAGCAGTACTTC
cdr3_aa: CASSSPGGWGEQYF

clone_size: NA
d_call: NA
v_call: TRBV4-3
j_call: TRBJ1-3
cdr3_nt: TGCGCCAGCAGCCAAGATAGGGTCTCTGGAAACACCATATATTTT
cdr3_aa: CASSQDRVSGNTIYF

clone_size: NA
d_call: NA
v_call: TRBV28
j_call: TRBJ2-4
cdr3_nt: TGTGCCAGCAGTTTAGGCCCGGGGGCTCAAGCAAACATTCAGTACTTC
cdr3_aa: CASSLGPGAQANIQYF

clone_size: NA
d_call: NA
v_call: TRBV5-4
j_call: TRBJ1-2
cdr3_nt: TGTGCCAGCAGCCAGCGTGGGTGGGGTGGCTACACCTTC
cdr3_aa: CASSQRGWGGYTF

clone_size: NA
d_call: TRBD1
v_call: TRBV15
j_call: TRBJ2-5
cdr3_nt: TGTGCCACCAGCAGAGGCCGGGGGGACAGGGGGCGCAAAGAGACCCAGTACTTC
cdr3_aa: CATSRGRGDRGRKETQYF

clone_size: NA
d_call: NA
v_call: TRBV6-2/TRBV6-3
j_call: TRBJ2-7
cdr3_nt: TGTGCCAGCAGCAAGGCGGGAATTTCCTACGAGCAGTACTTC
cdr3_aa: CASSKAGISYEQYF

clone_size: once
d_call: NA
v_call: TRBV5-1
j_call: TRBJ1-1
cdr3_nt: TGCGCCAGCAGCCCCGAACGGGGATATAACACTGAAGCTTTCTTT
cdr3_aa: CASSPERGYNTEAFF